Sequencing of this T cell receptor beta chain was carried out in a study of blood T cell repertoires in COVID-19. About the research overall: From the United States, Italy and Spain came samples of acute and convalescent COVID-19. Sample material is recorded as cDNA or gDNA derived from T cells, B-cell-depleted T cells, or PBMCs.

Authors' methods: Reference gene primer amplification in the assay estimated nucleated cell counts. Measured with immunoSEQ multiplex PCR; TCRdb has only the in-frame clones, and not every one. V, J and clone size are those of that table, while D and trimming were read from the DNA. The sample shows 200,000 to 300,000 clones, 83% of them seen only once. Trimming at V came to 3 bases and at J to 3 bases, leaving 4 bases not matched to a gene. CDR3 length: 14 amino acids. Looked up from germline, CDR1 is ENHRY and CDR2 is SYGVKD. Sequencing used peripheral blood. The receptor comes from a human donor in a cohort sampled during active COVID-19. The chain links TRBV10-3 to TRBJ1-2; 7 nucleotides line up with TRBD1. CDR3 sequence (DNA): TGTGCCATCAGTGATCGAGGGGGCGACTATGGCTACACCTTC. As protein: CAISDRGGDYGYTF.